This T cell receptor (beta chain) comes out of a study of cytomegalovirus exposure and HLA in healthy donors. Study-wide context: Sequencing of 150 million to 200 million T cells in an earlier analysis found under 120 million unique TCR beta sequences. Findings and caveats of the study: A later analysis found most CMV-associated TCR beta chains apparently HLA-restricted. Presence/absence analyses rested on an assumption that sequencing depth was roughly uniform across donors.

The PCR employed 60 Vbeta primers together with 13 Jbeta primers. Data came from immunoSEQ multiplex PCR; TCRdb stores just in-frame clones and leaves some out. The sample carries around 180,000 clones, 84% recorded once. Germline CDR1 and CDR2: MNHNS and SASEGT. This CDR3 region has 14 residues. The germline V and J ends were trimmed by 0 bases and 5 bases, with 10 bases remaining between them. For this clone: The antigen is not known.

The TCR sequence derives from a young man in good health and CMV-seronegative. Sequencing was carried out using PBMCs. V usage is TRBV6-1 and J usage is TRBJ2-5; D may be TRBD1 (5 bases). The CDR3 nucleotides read TGTGCCAGCAGTGAAGCTAGGGGCCACGAGACCCAGTACTTC. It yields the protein CASSEARGHETQYF.